This T cell receptor beta chain appears in the sequencing data of a study of blood T cell repertoires in COVID-19 (dated by TCRdb to the early 2020s). Study-level background: Collaborator samples came from the United States, Italy and Spain and covered acute and convalescent phases of COVID-19. The prospective study material was composed of cDNA or gDNA derived from T cells, B-cell-depleted T cells, or PBMCs. The dataset comprised deeply sampled blood TCRbeta repertoires from subjects exposed to, actively infected with, or recovered from COVID-19. The repertoires were made available in a free public database intended to serve as a resource for research on the immune response to SARS-CoV-2. Samples came from the ongoing ImmuneRACE study (first 160 participants) plus 1,254 subjects from 6 global collaborators. A de-identified subject ID, COVID-19 status, age in years and sex were almost always included in the sample metadata. HLA class I and class II types, where available, came from metadata supplied by the sample provider rather than from assay-based typing. Study-wide findings and limitations: The quantity of clinical and demographic metadata differed by source and by participant and was supplied without curation.

TCRbeta CDR3 regions were amplified from genomic DNA using the immunoSEQ Assay, a bias-controlled multiplex PCR. The original pipeline was this. The number of nucleated cells in each sample was estimated by amplification of reference gene primers within the assay. Sequence reads were collapsed and filtered to measure the absolute abundance of every unique TCRbeta CDR3 rearrangement. For each sample, productive Simpson clonality was calculated as the square root of Simpson's diversity index across productive rearrangements. Held by TCRdb, this immuneACCESS table contains in-frame sequences only and omits some clones. Under half of the omission traces to an unresolved V gene where checked; the cause of the rest is unknown. The V and J calls and clone size are taken from that table; D and trimming were inferred from the DNA. In this sample the table shows about 350,000 clones, approximately 90% of which occur a single time. The ten biggest clones cover around 3.5% of the sample.

From a lookup of the germline V gene (reference sequence), CDR1 and CDR2 are SEHNR and FQNEAQ. V loses 3 bases, J loses 4 bases, and the germline ends lie 12 bases apart. The CDR3 sequence holds 14 residues, the cysteine and phenylalanine included. Only the CDR3 region is kept as DNA, spanning 42 bases read in frame from base 1. Samples from volunteer blood donors who had recovered from COVID-19 were contributed by a second Seattle source. Collaborating institutions collected whole blood in K2EDTA tubes following their own protocols. Collaborator samples were shipped for TCRbeta analysis as frozen whole blood, isolated PBMCs, or DNA extracted from either sample type. Worth noting for this clone: The target of this receptor is not known. The record has no base qualities; no much larger clone is one base away.

The clonotype was recovered from a woman under 30 who had recovered from COVID-19. Input material: peripheral blood. The rearrangement joined TRBV7-9 to TRBJ1-1; the D gene is possibly TRBD1, with 6 bases matching. The sequence in DNA is TGTGCCAGCAGCTTCGAGGGGGATTTCACTGAAGCTTTCTTT. Its coded protein is CASSFEGDFTEAFF.